The TCR beta chain under discussion was sequenced for a study of human thymus T cells. Resected material from corrective heart surgery provided the thymus tissue analysed. Healthy Finnish infants undergoing corrective surgery for congenital heart defects were the donors. Libraries were prepared by immunoSEQ multiplex PCR; TCRdb keeps only in-frame clonotypes and omits some of them. This table has some 120,000 clones, 90% to 95% appearing once. The V end was cut by 0 bases, the J end by 2 bases, with 13 bases between. The germline V gene encodes CDR1 MGHRA and CDR2 YSYEKL. The CDR3 has 16 amino acids. The sequencing input was thymus tissue. This chain links TRBV4-1 with TRBJ1-2; no clear D. This TCR came from a boy less than two years old with a congenital heart defect but otherwise immunologically healthy. The CDR3 coding sequence is TGCGCCAGCAGCCAAGATCGGGGAGGACCGAACTATGGCTACACCTTC. Amino acid sequence: CASSQDRGGPNYGYTF.